The text below deals with one T cell receptor (beta chain). What it recognizes is unknown. Researchers ran the PCR with 60 Vbeta and 13 Jbeta primers. The protocol was immunoSEQ multiplex PCR, while the TCRdb copy is restricted to in-frame clones and leaves out a portion. The sample contains about 230,000 clones, 85% of which appear only once. The data were obtained in a study of cytomegalovirus exposure and HLA in healthy donors. Study-level results: Evidence from a later analysis indicated that most CMV-associated TCR beta chains looked HLA-restricted. A missense variant in DCLRE1C was later tied to TCR beta V- and J-gene trimming. The study found most TCR sequences rare, yet found some public TCRs in many donors. In an earlier analysis, about 87% or about 30%: the productive usage of most TCR beta V segments.

V was pared by 1 base and J by 3 bases, with 18 bases between. Germline values: CDR1 LNHDA, CDR2 SQIVND (reference sequence). The CDR3 is 17 amino acids. Sequencing used PBMCs. The chain employs TRBV19 and TRBJ1-1; D is perhaps TRBD1 (6 bases). This clonotype was obtained from a girl aged 2 to 10 in good health and CMV-seronegative. The CDR3 DNA is TGTGCCAGTAGTATAGGTGTATGGGGGGGCTTCGACACTGAAGCTTTCTTT. Residues: CASSIGVWGGFDTEAFF.